The source of this TCR beta chain is a study of radiotherapy plus CTLA-4 blockade in lung cancer. Study as a whole: 15% to 20% of enrolled patients responded objectively, and roughly 30% had disease control.

Clones were sequenced by immunoSEQ multiplex PCR, and TCRdb holds only the in-frame ones, with some missing. The sample lists over 85,000 clones, about 90% seen once, with 4.5% to 6% in the top ten. Details on this clone: No antigen is known for it.

Each patient with chemo-refractory metastatic non-small-cell lung cancer was treated with focal radiation plus CTLA-4 blockade using ipilimumab. Overall study results and limits: Clones of tumor-derived TCRs expanded in blood after radiotherapy plus ipilimumab.

Per germline, CDR1 SQVTM and CDR2 ANQGSEA. This CDR3 contains 15 residues. V was clipped by 4 bases and J by 4 bases, with 19 bases between them. This TCR was sampled from a human donor with non-small cell lung cancer that progressed on radiotherapy plus ipilimumab. The chain has TRBV29-1 and TRBJ1-1; maybe TRBD1 (5 bases). Sample: peripheral blood, taken from a patient treated with radiotherapy plus ipilimumab. The CDR3 DNA reads TGCAGCGTTGCGGGGCAGAGGCAGGGAGGCACTGAAGCTTTCTTT. Amino acid sequence: CSVAGQRQGGTEAFF.